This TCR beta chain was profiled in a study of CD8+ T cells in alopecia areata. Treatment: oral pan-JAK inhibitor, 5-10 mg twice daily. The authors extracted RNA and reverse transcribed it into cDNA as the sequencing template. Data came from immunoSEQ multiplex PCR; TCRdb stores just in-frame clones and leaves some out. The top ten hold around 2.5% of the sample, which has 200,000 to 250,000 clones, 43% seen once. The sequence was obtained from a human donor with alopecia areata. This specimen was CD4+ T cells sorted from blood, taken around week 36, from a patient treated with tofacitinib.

The CDR3 spells CASSLAPDLAGTQYF. The DNA for the CDR3 is TGTGCCAGCAGCTTAGCCCCAGATCTAGCGGGTACGCAGTATTTT. The rearrangement joins TRBV11-2 to TRBJ2-3; 8 positions match TRBD2. Trimming cost V 1 base and J 8 bases; bases outside gene matches: 8. This CDR3 comprises 15 residues. Germline CDR1 SGHAT, CDR2 FQNNGV.